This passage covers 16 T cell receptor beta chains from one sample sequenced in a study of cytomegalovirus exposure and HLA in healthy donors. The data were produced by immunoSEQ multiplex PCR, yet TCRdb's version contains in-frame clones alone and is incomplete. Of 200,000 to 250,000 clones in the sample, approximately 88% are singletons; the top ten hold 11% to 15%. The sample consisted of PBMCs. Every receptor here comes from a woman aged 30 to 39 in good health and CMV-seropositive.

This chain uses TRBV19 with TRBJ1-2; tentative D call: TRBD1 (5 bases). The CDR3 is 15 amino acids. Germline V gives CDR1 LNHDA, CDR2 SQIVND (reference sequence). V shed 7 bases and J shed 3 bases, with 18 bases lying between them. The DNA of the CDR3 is TGTGCCAGTACCTCTTCGGCAGGGCATTACTATGGCTACACCTTC. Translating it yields CASTSSAGHYYGYTF.

In DNA, the CDR3 is TGTGCCAGCAGGAAAACAGGGACGGAGTGGCCCCAGCATTTT. This gives the protein CASRKTGTEWPQHF. This rearrangement joins TRBV2 to TRBJ1-5; D perhaps matches TRBD1 (6 bases). Germline values: CDR1 SNHLY, CDR2 FYNNEI. Trimming cost V 6 bases and J 9 bases, with 18 bases left between them. The CDR3 has 14 residues.

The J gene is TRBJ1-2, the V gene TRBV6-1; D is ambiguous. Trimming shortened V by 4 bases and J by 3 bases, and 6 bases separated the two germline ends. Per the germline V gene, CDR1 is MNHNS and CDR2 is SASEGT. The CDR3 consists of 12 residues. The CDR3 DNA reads TGTGCCAGCAGTGTTTGGGACTATGGCTACACCTTC. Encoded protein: CASSVWDYGYTF.

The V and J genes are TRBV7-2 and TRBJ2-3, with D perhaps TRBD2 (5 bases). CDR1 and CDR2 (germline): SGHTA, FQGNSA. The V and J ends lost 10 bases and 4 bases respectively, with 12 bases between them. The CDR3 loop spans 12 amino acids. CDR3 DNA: TGTGCCACCCGGAGTAGCGCAGATACGCAGTATTTT. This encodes CATRSSADTQYF.

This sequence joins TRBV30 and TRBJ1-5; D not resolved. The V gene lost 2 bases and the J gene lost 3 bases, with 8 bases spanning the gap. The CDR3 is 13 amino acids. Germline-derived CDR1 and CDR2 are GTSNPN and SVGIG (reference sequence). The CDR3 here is CAWSKGNNQPQHF. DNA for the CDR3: TGTGCCTGGAGTAAAGGAAACAATCAGCCCCAGCATTTT.

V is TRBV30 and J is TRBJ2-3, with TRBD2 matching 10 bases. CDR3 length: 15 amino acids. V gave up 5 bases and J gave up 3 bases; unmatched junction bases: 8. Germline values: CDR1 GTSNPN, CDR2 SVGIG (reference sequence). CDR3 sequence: CAWLEGLARTDTQYF. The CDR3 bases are TGTGCCTGGCTCGAGGGACTAGCGCGGACAGATACGCAGTATTTT.

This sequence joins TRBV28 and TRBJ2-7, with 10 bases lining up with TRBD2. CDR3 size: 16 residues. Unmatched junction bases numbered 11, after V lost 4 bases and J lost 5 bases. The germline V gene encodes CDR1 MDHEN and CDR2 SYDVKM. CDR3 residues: CASSSRASGSTDEQYF. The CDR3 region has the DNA TGTGCCAGCAGTTCCAGGGCTAGCGGGAGTACCGACGAGCAGTACTTC.

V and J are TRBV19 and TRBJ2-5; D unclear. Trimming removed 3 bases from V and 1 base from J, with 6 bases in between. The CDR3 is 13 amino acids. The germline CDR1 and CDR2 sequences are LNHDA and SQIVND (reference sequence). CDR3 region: CASSITVQETQYF. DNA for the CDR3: TGTGCCAGTAGTATTACAGTCCAAGAGACCCAGTACTTC.

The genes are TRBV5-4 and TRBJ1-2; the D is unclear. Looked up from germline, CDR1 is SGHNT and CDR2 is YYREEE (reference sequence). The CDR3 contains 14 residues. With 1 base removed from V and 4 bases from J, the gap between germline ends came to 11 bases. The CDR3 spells CASSLFGSPYGYTF. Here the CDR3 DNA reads TGTGCCAGCAGCTTGTTTGGGAGTCCCTATGGCTACACCTTC.

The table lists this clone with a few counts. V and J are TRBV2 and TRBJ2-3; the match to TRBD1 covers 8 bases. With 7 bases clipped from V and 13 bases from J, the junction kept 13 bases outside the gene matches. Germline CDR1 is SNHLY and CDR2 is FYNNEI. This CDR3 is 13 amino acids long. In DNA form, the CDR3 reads TGTGCCAGCACTCTCCTAGATGAGACAGGGGAGTATTTT. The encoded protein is CASTLLDETGEYF. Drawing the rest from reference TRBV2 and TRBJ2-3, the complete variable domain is EPEVTQTPSHQVTQMGQEVILRCVPISNHLYFYWYRQILGQKVEFLVSFYNNEISEKSEIFDDQFSVERPDGSNFTLKIRSTKLEDSAMYFCASTLLDETGEYFGPGTRLTVL.

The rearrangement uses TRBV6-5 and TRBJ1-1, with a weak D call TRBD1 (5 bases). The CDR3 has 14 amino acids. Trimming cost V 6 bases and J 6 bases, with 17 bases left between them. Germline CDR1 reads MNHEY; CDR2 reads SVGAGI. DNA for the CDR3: TGTGCCAGCAGGTCCGGGACGCCGGAATCTGAAGCTTTCTTT. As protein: CASRSGTPESEAFF.

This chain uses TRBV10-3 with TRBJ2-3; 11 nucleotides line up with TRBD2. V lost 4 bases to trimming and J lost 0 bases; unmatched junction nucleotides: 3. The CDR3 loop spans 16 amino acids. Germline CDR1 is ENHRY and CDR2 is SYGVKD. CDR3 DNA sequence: TGTGCCATCAGTGCCTCTAGCGGGGGGAGCACAGATACGCAGTATTTT. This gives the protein CAISASSGGSTDTQYF.

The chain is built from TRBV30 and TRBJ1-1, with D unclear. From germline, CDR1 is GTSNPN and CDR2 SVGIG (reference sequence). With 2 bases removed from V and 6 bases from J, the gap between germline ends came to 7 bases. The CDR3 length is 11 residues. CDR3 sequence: CAWSHGPEAFF. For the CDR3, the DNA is TGTGCCTGGAGTCACGGCCCTGAAGCTTTCTTT. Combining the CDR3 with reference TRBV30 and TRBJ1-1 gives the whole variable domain SQTIHQWPATLVQPVGSPLSLECTVEGTSNPNLYWYRQAAGRGLQLLFYSVGIGQISSEVPQNLSASRPQDRQFILSSKKLLLSDSGFYLCAWSHGPEAFFGQGTRLTVV.

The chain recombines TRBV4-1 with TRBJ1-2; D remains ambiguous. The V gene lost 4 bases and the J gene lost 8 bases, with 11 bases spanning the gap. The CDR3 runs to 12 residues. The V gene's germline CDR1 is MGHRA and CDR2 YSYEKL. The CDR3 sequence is CASSLGPAGYTF. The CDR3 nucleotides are TGCGCCAGCAGCCTCGGTCCTGCGGGCTACACCTTC.

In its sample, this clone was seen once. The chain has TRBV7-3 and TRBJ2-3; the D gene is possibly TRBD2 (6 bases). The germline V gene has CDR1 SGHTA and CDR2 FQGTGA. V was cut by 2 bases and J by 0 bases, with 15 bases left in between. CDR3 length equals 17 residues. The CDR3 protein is CASSLGWSGTSTDTQYF. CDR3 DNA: TGTGCCAGCAGCTTAGGGTGGTCAGGGACTAGCACAGATACGCAGTATTTT. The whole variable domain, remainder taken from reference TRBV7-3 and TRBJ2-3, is GAGVSQTPSNKVTEKGKYVELRCDPISGHTALYWYRQSLGQGPEFLIYFQGTGAADDSGLPNDRFFAVRPEGSVSTLKIQRTERGDSAVYLCASSLGWSGTSTDTQYFGPGTRLTVL.

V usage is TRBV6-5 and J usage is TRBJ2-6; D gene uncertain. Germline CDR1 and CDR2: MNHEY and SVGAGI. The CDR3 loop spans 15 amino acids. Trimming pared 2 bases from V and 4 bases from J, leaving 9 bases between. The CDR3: CASSYGARGANVLTF. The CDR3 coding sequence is TGTGCCAGCAGTTACGGAGCGCGGGGGGCCAACGTCCTGACTTTC.